This is a list of T cell receptor beta chains from one sample in a study of blood T cell repertoires in COVID-19. The table came from immunoSEQ multiplex PCR; TCRdb's copy has only in-frame clones and leaves some out. Of about 59,000 clones listed, approximately 92% were seen once; the top ten hold 16%. The sequenced sample was peripheral blood. The source is an elderly man with acute or convalescent COVID-19. CDR3s include the opening cysteine and the closing phenylalanine or tryptophan. A D gene is named only where the DNA matches it firmly. Size tells how often a clone was seen (once, few, many) or the class of an expanded clone, and some rows leave it out.

CDR3,DNA,V,J,D,size
CASSQGLAGRNEQFF,TGTGCCAGCAGCCAGGGACTAGCGGGGAGGAATGAGCAGTTCTTC,TRBV3-1/TRBV3-2,TRBJ2-1,TRBD2,-
CATSGGQGYNYGYTF,TGTGCGACAAGCGGCGGACAGGGGTACAACTATGGCTACACCTTC,TRBV6-5,TRBJ1-2,TRBD1,-
CASSLGPSGYTF,TGTGCCAGCAGCTTAGGCCCCTCCGGCTACACCTTC,TRBV13,TRBJ1-2,-,-
CASSHTNRPDSYNEQFF,TGTGCCAGCAGCCACACAAATCGGCCGGACAGTTACAATGAGCAGTTCTTC,TRBV14,TRBJ2-1,-,-
CASSGGLATDTQYF,TGCGCCAGCAGCGGGGGACTAGCTACCGATACGCAGTATTTT,TRBV5-1,TRBJ2-3,TRBD2,-
CASSLEGTDTQYF,TGTGCCAGCAGTTTAGAGGGGACAGATACGCAGTATTTT,TRBV12-3/TRBV12-4,TRBJ2-3,-,-
CASRQEGRPNEKLFF,TGTGCCAGCAGGCAGGAGGGCCGGCCGAACGAAAAACTGTTTTTT,TRBV6-5,TRBJ1-4,-,-
CASSEVGQGIPYEQYF,TGTGCCAGCAGTGAAGTAGGACAGGGGATCCCCTACGAGCAGTACTTC,TRBV6-1,TRBJ2-7,TRBD1,-
CASSLEPGQIRSGANVLTF,TGTGCCAGCAGCTTAGAGCCGGGACAGATCCGCTCTGGGGCCAACGTCCTGACTTTC,TRBV11-2,TRBJ2-6,TRBD1,-
CASSPQGPGEKLFF,TGTGCCAGCTCACCTCAGGGTCCTGGTGAAAAACTGTTTTTT,TRBV18,TRBJ1-4,-,once
CASSPDRQGGRDTEAFF,TGTGCCAGCAGCCCCGATAGACAGGGGGGTAGGGACACTGAAGCTTTCTTT,TRBV21-1,TRBJ1-1,-,-
CASSLRRNTEAFF,TGTGCCAGCAGCCTACGGAGGAACACTGAAGCTTTCTTT,TRBV13,TRBJ1-1,-,-
CASSLIDQPQHF,TGTGCCAGCAGTTTAATAGATCAGCCCCAGCATTTT,TRBV12-3/TRBV12-4,TRBJ1-5,-,-
CASSTGLALYNEQFF,TGTGCCAGTAGTACGGGACTAGCTTTATACAATGAGCAGTTCTTC,TRBV19,TRBJ2-1,TRBD2,-
CASSRGTSGQETQYF,TGTGCCAGCAGCCGAGGGACTAGCGGTCAAGAGACCCAGTACTTC,TRBV3-1/TRBV3-2,TRBJ2-5,TRBD2,once
CASNSRETQYF,TGTGCCAGCAACTCGAGGGAGACCCAGTACTTC,TRBV6-5,TRBJ2-5,-,-
CASSHDGSSGNTIYF,TGCGCCAGCAGCCATGACGGGAGCTCTGGAAACACCATATATTTT,TRBV4-1,TRBJ1-3,-,-
CASSGGHSTDTQYF,TGTGCCAGCAGCGGGGGACACAGCACAGATACGCAGTATTTT,TRBV7-9,TRBJ2-3,-,-
CAWSVSVSGYNEQFF,TGTGCCTGGAGTGTATCGGTCTCGGGGTACAATGAGCAGTTCTTC,TRBV30,TRBJ2-1,-,few
CASSTRGGTLNTEAFF,TGTGCCAGTAGTACCCGGGGCGGGACGTTGAACACTGAAGCTTTCTTT,TRBV19,TRBJ1-1,-,-
CASSQGTISTDTQYF,TGTGCCAGCAGCCAGGGGACTATTAGCACAGATACGCAGTATTTT,TRBV3-1/TRBV3-2,TRBJ2-3,TRBD2,-
CASSSQGGDGYTF,TGTGCCAGCAGCTCACAGGGGGGTGATGGCTACACCTTC,TRBV5-5,TRBJ1-2,TRBD1,-
CASSLDGGEAFF,TGTGCCAGCAGCTTAGACGGGGGGGAAGCTTTCTTT,TRBV7-2,TRBJ1-1,-,-
CASTDSPPSEQYF,TGTGCCAGCACGGACAGTCCTCCCTCCGAGCAGTACTTC,TRBV6-5,TRBJ2-7,-,-
CASSLLRGANNEQFF,TGCGCCAGCAGCCTTCTCAGGGGGGCTAACAATGAGCAGTTCTTC,TRBV5-1,TRBJ2-1,-,-
CSVELGSYEQYF,TGCAGCGTTGAACTCGGCTCCTACGAGCAGTACTTC,TRBV29-1,TRBJ2-7,-,-
CASSPLGDSPLHF,TGTGCCAGCTCACCGTTGGGAGATTCACCCCTCCACTTT,TRBV18,TRBJ1-6,-,-
CASNPGLAGIGANVLTF,TGTGCCAGCAATCCGGGACTAGCGGGGATTGGGGCCAACGTCCTGACTTTC,TRBV3-1/TRBV3-2,TRBJ2-6,TRBD2,-
CASSQGGQGAHQPQHF,TGCGCCAGCAGCCAAGGCGGACAGGGGGCCCATCAGCCCCAGCATTTT,TRBV4-1,TRBJ1-5,TRBD1,-
CASSLAGRETQYF,TGTGCCAGCAGCTTGGCAGGGAGGGAGACCCAGTACTTC,TRBV5-5,TRBJ2-5,-,-
CSGGQGGGYEQYF,TGCAGCGGTGGACAGGGGGGTGGCTACGAGCAGTACTTC,TRBV29-1,TRBJ2-7,TRBD1,few
CASSLNSLAYTQYF,TGTGCCAGCAGCTTAAATTCCCTGGCTTATACGCAGTATTTT,TRBV11-2,TRBJ2-3,-,-
CASSLGTLVNQPQHF,TGTGCCAGCAGCTTGGGTACACTAGTTAATCAGCCCCAGCATTTT,TRBV5-6,TRBJ1-5,-,-
CASSPLGAPRGTEAFF,TGTGCCAGCTCACCATTGGGGGCGCCCCGTGGCACTGAAGCTTTCTTT,TRBV18,TRBJ1-1,-,-
CASSESGGTYEQYF,TGTGCCAGCAGTGAGAGCGGGGGAACCTACGAGCAGTACTTC,TRBV6-1,TRBJ2-7,TRBD2,-